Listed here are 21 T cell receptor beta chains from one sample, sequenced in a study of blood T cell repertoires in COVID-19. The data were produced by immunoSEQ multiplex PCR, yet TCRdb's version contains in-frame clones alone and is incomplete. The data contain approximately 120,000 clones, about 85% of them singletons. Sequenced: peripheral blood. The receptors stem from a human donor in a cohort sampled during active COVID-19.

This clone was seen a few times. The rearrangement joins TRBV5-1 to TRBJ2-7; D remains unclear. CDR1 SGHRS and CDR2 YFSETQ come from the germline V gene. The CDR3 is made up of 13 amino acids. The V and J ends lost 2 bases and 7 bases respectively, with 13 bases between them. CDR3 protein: CASSFSEYGEQYF. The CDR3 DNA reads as TGCGCCAGCAGCTTCTCAGAGTACGGGGAGCAGTACTTC.

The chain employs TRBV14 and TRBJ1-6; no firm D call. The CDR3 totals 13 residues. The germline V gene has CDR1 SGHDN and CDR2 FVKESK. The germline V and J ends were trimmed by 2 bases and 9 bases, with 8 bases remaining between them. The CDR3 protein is CASSQIGGSPLHF. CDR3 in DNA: TGTGCCAGCAGCCAAATCGGTGGTTCACCCCTCCACTTT.

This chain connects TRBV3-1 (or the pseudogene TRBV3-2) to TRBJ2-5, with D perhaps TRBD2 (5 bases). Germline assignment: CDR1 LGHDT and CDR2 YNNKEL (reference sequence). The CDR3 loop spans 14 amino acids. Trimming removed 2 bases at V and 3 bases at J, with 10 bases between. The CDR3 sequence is CASSQNNGKETQYF. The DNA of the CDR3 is TGTGCCAGCAGCCAAAACAACGGGAAAGAGACCCAGTACTTC.

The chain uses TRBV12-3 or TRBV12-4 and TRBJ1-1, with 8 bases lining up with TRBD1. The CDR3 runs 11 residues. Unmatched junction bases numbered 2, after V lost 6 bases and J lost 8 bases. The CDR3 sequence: CASSGQGEAFF. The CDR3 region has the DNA TGTGCCAGCAGCGGACAGGGCGAAGCTTTCTTT.

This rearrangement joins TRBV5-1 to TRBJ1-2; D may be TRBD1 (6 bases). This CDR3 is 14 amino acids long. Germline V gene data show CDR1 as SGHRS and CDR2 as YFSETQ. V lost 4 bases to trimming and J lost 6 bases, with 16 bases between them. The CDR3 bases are TGCGCCAGCAGCCCGAGGACAGATTTTAATGGCTACACCTTC. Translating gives CASSPRTDFNGYTF.

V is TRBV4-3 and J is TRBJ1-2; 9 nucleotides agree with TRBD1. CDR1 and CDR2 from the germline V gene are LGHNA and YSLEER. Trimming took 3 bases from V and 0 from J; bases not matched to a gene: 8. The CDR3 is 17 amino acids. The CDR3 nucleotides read TGCGCCAGCAGCCAGATCACTGGGACAGGGACTAACTATGGCTACACCTTC. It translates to CASSQITGTGTNYGYTF.

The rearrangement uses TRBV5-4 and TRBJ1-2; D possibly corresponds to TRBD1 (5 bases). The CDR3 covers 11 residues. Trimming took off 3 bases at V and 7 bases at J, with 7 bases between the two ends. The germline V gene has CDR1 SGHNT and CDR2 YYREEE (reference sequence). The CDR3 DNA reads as TGTGCCAGCAGCTGGGGGGGTGGCTACACCTTC. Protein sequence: CASSWGGGYTF. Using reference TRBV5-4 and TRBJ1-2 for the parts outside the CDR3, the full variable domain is ETGVTQSPTHLIKTRGQQVTLRCSSQSGHNTVSWYQQALGQGPQFIFQYYREEENGRGNFPPRFSGLQFPNYSSELNVNALELDDSALYLCASSWGGGYTFGSGTRLTVV.

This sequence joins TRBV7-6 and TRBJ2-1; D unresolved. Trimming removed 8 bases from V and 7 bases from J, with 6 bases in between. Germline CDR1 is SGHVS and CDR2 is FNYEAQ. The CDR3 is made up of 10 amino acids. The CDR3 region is CASDRNEQFF. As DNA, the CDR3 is TGTGCCAGCGATCGGAATGAGCAGTTCTTC. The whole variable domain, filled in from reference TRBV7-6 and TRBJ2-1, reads GAGVSQSPRYKVTKRGQDVALRCDPISGHVSLYWYRQALGQGPEFLTYFNYEAQQDKSGLPNDRFSAERPEGSISTLTIQRTEQRDSAMYRCASDRNEQFFGPGTRLTVL.

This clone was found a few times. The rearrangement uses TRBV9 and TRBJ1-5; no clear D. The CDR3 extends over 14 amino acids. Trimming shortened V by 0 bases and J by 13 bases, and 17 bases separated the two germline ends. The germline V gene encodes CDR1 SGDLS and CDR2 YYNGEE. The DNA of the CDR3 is TGTGCCAGCAGCGTAGCTGTTGAATTTGGCGGGCAGCATTTT. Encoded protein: CASSVAVEFGGQHF. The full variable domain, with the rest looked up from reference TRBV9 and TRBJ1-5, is DSGVTQTPKHLITATGQRVTLRCSPRSGDLSVYWYQQSLDQGLQFLIQYYNGEERAKGNILERFSAQQFPDLHSELNLSSLELGDSALYFCASSVAVEFGGQHFGDGTRLSIL.

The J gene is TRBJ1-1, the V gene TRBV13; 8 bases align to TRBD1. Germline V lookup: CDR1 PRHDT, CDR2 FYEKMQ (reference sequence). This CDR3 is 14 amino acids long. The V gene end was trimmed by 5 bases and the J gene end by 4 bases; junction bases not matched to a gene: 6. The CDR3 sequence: CASSRRTGITEAFF. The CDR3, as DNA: TGTGCCAGCAGCCGAAGGACAGGGATCACTGAAGCTTTCTTT.

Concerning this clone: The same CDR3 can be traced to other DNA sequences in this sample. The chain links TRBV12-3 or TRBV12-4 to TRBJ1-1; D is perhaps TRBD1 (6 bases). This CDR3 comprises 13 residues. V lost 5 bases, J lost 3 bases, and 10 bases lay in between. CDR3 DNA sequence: TGTGCCAGCAGTCTCAAGGGGGACACTGAAGCTTTCTTT. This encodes CASSLKGDTEAFF.

The CDR3 region is CASSLYYSGSRSYNEQFF. The CDR3 DNA follows: TGCGCCAGCAGCCTATATTATAGCGGGAGCCGCTCTTACAATGAGCAGTTCTTC. The chain links TRBV4-3 to TRBJ2-1, with 9 nucleotides matching TRBD2. CDR3 length: 18 amino acids. From germline, CDR1 is LGHNA and CDR2 YSLEER. The V segment lost 4 bases and the J segment 4 bases; nucleotides outside the gene matches: 14.

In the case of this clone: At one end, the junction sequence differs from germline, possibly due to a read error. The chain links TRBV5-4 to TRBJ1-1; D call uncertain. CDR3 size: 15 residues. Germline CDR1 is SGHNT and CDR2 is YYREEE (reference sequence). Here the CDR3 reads CASSSQAGSNAEAFF. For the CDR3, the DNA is TGTGCCAGCAGCTCGCAGGCAGGATCGAACGCTGAAGCTTTCTTT.

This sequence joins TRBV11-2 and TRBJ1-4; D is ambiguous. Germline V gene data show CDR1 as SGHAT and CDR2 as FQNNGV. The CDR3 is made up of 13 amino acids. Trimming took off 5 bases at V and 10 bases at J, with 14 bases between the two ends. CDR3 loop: CASSSGGLRKLFF. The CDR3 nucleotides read TGTGCCAGCAGCAGCGGAGGGTTAAGAAAACTGTTTTTT. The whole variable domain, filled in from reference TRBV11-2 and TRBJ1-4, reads EAGVAQSPRYKIIEKRQSVAFWCNPISGHATLYWYQQILGQGPKLLIQFQNNGVVDDSQLPKDRFSAERLKGVDSTLKIQPAKLEDSAVYLCASSSGGLRKLFFGSGTQLSVL.

This CDR3 reads CASSVAGVMNTEAFF. CDR3 nucleotides: TGTGCCAGCAGCGTAGCGGGGGTGATGAACACTGAAGCTTTCTTT. The rearrangement joins TRBV11-3 to TRBJ1-1; a weak D match, TRBD1 (5 bases). The CDR3 is 15 residues long. CDR1 and CDR2 (germline): SGHNT, YENEEA. Trimming took off 5 bases at V and 0 bases at J, with 13 bases between the two ends.

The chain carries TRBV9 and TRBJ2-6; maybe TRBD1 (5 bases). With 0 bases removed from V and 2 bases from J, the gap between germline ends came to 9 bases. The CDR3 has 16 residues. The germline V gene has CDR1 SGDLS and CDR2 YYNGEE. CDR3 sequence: CASSVGSGTGANVLTF. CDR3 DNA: TGTGCCAGCAGCGTAGGATCAGGGACTGGGGCCAACGTCCTGACTTTC.

The CDR3 coding sequence is TGTGCCAGCAAAATCCCCCGGGGGAGTCAAGAGACCCAGTACTTC. Translation: CASKIPRGSQETQYF. The chain recombines TRBV6-6 with TRBJ2-5; perhaps TRBD2 as D (6 bases). The CDR3 runs 15 residues. The V gene lost 7 bases and the J gene lost 2 bases, with 17 bases spanning the gap. Germline CDR1 reads MNHNY; CDR2 reads SVGAGI (reference sequence).

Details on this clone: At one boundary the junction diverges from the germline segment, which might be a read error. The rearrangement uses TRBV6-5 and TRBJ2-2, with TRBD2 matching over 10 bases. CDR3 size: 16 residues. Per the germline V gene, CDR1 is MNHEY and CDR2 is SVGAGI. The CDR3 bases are TGTGCCAGCAGCTACTTAGCGGGAGGAAGTGACGGGGAGCTGTTTTTT. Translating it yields CASSYLAGGSDGELFF.

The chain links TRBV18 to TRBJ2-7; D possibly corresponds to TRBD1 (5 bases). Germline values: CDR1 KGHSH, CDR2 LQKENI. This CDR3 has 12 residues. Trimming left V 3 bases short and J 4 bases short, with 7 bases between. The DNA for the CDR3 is TGTGCCAGCTCACCGACAGAATACGAGCAGTACGTC. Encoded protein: CASSPTEYEQYV.

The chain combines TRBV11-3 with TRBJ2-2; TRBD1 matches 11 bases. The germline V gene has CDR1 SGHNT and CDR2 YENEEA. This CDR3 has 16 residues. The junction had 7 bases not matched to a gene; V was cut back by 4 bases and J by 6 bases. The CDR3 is CASSSPWGQGAGELFF. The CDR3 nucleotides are TGTGCCAGCAGCTCACCGTGGGGACAGGGGGCCGGGGAGCTGTTTTTT.

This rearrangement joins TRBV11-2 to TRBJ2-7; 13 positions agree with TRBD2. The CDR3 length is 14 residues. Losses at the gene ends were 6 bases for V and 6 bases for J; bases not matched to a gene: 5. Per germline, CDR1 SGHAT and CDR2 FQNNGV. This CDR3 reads CASRLAGGPGEQYF. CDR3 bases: TGTGCCAGCAGACTAGCGGGGGGGCCGGGCGAGCAGTACTTC.